This T cell receptor (beta chain) comes out of a study of shared clonotypes between healthy human individuals. Study background: Researchers assigned three CD4 naive, three CD4 memory, two CD8 naive and one CD8 memory plate to each donor.

Profiled with immunoSEQ multiplex PCR; TCRdb holds only in-frame clones, not every one. The sample shows approximately 100,000 clones, around 65% of them seen only once. CDR1 SNHLY and CDR2 FYNNEI come from the germline V gene. V was cut by 8 bases and J by 8 bases, with 12 bases left in between. This CDR3 is built from 12 residues. In its sample, this clone was seen a few times. The TCR comes from a woman aged 25 to 39 in good health. J is TRBJ1-4 and V is TRBV2; D perhaps matches TRBD1 (5 bases). Input material: memory CD8+ T cells sorted from blood. Sample subset: CD45RO+ cells pooled with CCR7-negative TemRA cells. The DNA of the CDR3 is TGTGCCAGCGGGGCAGGCGGCGAAAAACTGTTTTTT. Its translation is CASGAGGEKLFF.